This entry lists 9 T cell receptor beta chains sequenced from one sample in a study of molecular identifiers for immune sequencing clone quantification. TCRdb re-called the PCR reads through MiXCR, storing one row per CDR3 protein. The data show under 650,000 distinct CDR3 sequences, approximately 20% seen once. Sequenced: naive CD8+ T cells from blood, with Jurkat cell RNA spiked in. Subset in this sample: FACS-sorted CD8+CD4-CCR7+CD45RA+ naive T cells. The receptors were gathered from a human donor in good health. Some libraries in this study had Jurkat cell RNA spiked in.

In its sample, this clonotype was seen a few times. The J gene is TRBJ1-5, the V gene TRBV3-1; a weak D match, TRBD1 (5 bases). Per germline, CDR1 LGHDT and CDR2 YNNKEL (reference sequence). Trimming pared 1 base from V and 4 bases from J, leaving 20 bases between. CDR3 length: 18 residues. The DNA for the CDR3 is TGTGCCAGCAGCCAAGGGGCCACGGGGGGGTCCTTTAATCAGCCCCAGCATTTT. Residues: CASSQGATGGSFNQPQHF.

This clonotype appeared once. The CDR3 does not close with the conserved phenylalanine or tryptophan, likely indicating a read error. This sequence joins TRBV9 and TRBJ2-1, with 8 bases that match TRBD2. Trimming at V came to 3 bases and at J to 9 bases, leaving 11 bases not matched to a gene. Germline V gene sequence: CDR1 SGDLS, CDR2 YYNGEE. CDR3 length: 15 residues. The CDR3 protein is CASSAVAGPHSEQFS. CDR3 nucleotides: TGTGCCAGCAGCGCAGTAGCGGGACCCCACAGTGAGCAGTTCTCC.

This clonotype was counted at least ten times. This chain uses TRBV4-1 with TRBJ2-5; TRBD2 aligns across 9 bases. Looked up from germline, CDR1 is MGHRA and CDR2 is YSYEKL. The CDR3 runs 16 residues. After removal of 1 base from V and 4 bases from J, the junction contained 7 bases not matched to a gene. CDR3 protein: CASSQVGSGSGETQYF. The CDR3 region has the DNA TGCGCCAGCAGCCAAGTTGGTAGCGGGAGTGGAGAGACCCAGTACTTC.

The V and J genes are TRBV12-3 or TRBV12-4 and TRBJ1-2; D is unresolved. Trimming took off 6 bases at V and 6 bases at J, with 17 bases between the two ends. There are 14 residues in the CDR3. Written as DNA, the CDR3 is TGTGCCAGCAGCTACGGGCCCCTGGGGAATGGCTACACCTTC. This encodes CASSYGPLGNGYTF.

This clonotype showed up many times. This chain connects TRBV20-1 to TRBJ2-5; 11 nucleotides align to TRBD1. Trimming at V came to 6 bases and at J to 4 bases, leaving 25 bases not matched to a gene. Germline V CDR1 and CDR2: DFQATT, SNEGSKA (reference sequence). CDR3 size: 20 residues. For the CDR3, the DNA is TGCAGTGCCCGCTTACGGGGGACAGGGGGATCCGCCGCAGGACGAGAGACCCAGTACTTC. This translates into CSARLRGTGGSAAGRETQYF.

This clonotype appeared many times. The V gene is TRBV20-1, the J gene TRBJ2-3; no reliable D call. CDR3 length equals 15 residues. Germline assignment: CDR1 DFQATT and CDR2 SNEGSKA (reference sequence). Trimming stripped 6 bases from V and 2 bases from J, with 18 bases between. The CDR3 is CSAQSQDRDTDTQYF. CDR3 nucleotides: TGCAGTGCCCAATCCCAAGACCGCGACACAGATACGCAGTATTTT.

Ten or more counts support this clonotype. This chain uses TRBV5-5 with TRBJ2-7; D possibly corresponds to TRBD1 (6 bases). Germline values: CDR1 SGHKS, CDR2 YYEKEE (reference sequence). V was pared by 1 base and J by 3 bases, with 17 bases between. CDR3 size: 16 residues. CDR3 nucleotide sequence: TGTGCCAGCAGCTTGCGTACAGGGAGCCACGGCTACGAGCAGTACTTC. It codes for CASSLRTGSHGYEQYF.

This clonotype was seen only a few times. The chain recombines TRBV6-2 or TRBV6-3 with TRBJ2-5; D not resolved. CDR3 size: 14 residues. The V gene's germline CDR1 is MNHEY and CDR2 SVGEGT. The V end was cut by 5 bases, the J end by 2 bases, with 12 bases between. The DNA for the CDR3 is TGTGCCAGCAGTCATGCCGGTAGACAAGAGACCCAGTACTTC. Protein: CASSHAGRQETQYF.

This clonotype came up many times. The V call is TRBV29-1, the J call TRBJ2-1; unclear D gene. CDR3 length: 11 amino acids. Germline loops: CDR1 SQVTM, CDR2 ANQGSEA. V lost 7 bases and J lost 8, with 12 bases in between. The CDR3 nucleotides are TGCAGCGCAGGCCCCTTAGATGAGCAGTTCTTC. Its translation is CSAGPLDEQFF.